Listed here is a single TCR beta chain. No antigen is known for it. Within one base of it there is no much larger clone, and no base qualities were kept. This specimen comes from a study of CDR3 diversity in severe acne (dated by TCRdb to the late 2010s). The CDR3 contains 15 residues, cysteine and phenylalanine counted. The DNA shown is the 45-base CDR3, in frame from base 1. As encoded in the germline V gene, CDR1 is MNHEY while CDR2 is SVGAGI. For this chain, trimming is 6 bases at the V end and 9 bases at the J end, and the number of junction bases without a gene match is 12. The library was generated by PCR. TCRdb lists the instrument as Illumina HiSeq 2000. TCRdb took the public reads, trimmed them with fastp at Q25, ran MiXCR for clone calling and kept in-frame beta chains. Rows with one shared CDR3 protein collapse into an entry with the most common genes and DNA. For this sample there are tens of thousands of distinct CDR3 sequences; over 40% appear just once. 14% of the sample rests with the top ten.

This chain is built from TRBV6-5 and TRBJ2-7; TRBD1 fits 12 bases in the junction. The source material was blood. This sequence originates from a male donor in good health, without acne. The base sequence is TGTGCCAGCAGACCTGGGACAGGGGGCGGTGAAGTGCAGTACTTC. This codes for CASRPGTGGGEVQYF.